This T cell receptor (beta chain) was recovered during a study of OX40 agonist ivuxolimab in advanced cancers. Trimming cost V 1 base and J 6 bases; bases outside gene matches: 9. CDR1 and CDR2 from the germline V gene are SGHTA and FQGTGA. This CDR3 is built from 18 residues. Exclusion applied to patients with autoimmune disease history or systemic immunosuppression. Repertoires were generated with immunoSEQ multiplex PCR, while TCRdb's copy carries only in-frame clones and drops some. The sample holds around 100,000 clones, about 88% seen once. The J gene is TRBJ2-1, the V gene TRBV7-3; 13 bases match TRBD2. This material consisted of CD4+ or CD8+ T cells sorted from blood, taken in a trial of the OX40 agonist ivuxolimab. The sequence was obtained from an adult with an advanced solid tumor such as melanoma, head and neck, liver or kidney cancer. The CDR3 is CASSLKPLTSGGTNEQFF. CDR3 nucleotide sequence: TGTGCCAGCAGCTTAAAGCCTCTGACTAGCGGGGGGACCAATGAGCAGTTCTTC.